This TCR beta chain was captured in a study of control samples from healthy donors and cancer patients. Some clones are missing from TCRdb's copy, which holds only in-frame ones; the method was immunoSEQ multiplex PCR. The sample shows about 160,000 clones, roughly 90% of them seen only once. Germline-derived CDR1 and CDR2 are LGHDT and YNNKEL (reference sequence). V dropped 1 base and J dropped 0 bases, with 22 bases sitting between them. This CDR3 is built from 21 residues. This receptor was identified in a man between 25 and 39 years old in good health. V is TRBV3-1 (or the pseudogene TRBV3-2) and J is TRBJ2-6; no clear D gene. Sequenced: blood. Written as DNA, the CDR3 is TGTGCCAGCAGCCAAGTCTCCATCGGTGGCTACTCCGCCTCTGGGGCCAACGTCCTGACTTTC. It is translated as CASSQVSIGGYSASGANVLTF.